These 5 T cell receptor beta chains were sequenced from one sample in a study of PD-1 blockade in classical Hodgkin lymphoma. Every patient relapsed after autologous stem cell transplantation, and brentuximab vedotin exposure varied. Only in-frame clones appear in the TCRdb table, and some are missing; sequencing was by immunoSEQ multiplex PCR. The table lists tens of thousands of clones, about four fifths of them singletons. The sample was peripheral blood mononuclear cells (PBMCs), taken at baseline. The receptors here all came from a human donor with classical Hodgkin lymphoma.

This chain uses TRBV11-2 with TRBJ2-7; D perhaps matches TRBD1 (5 bases). Germline loops: CDR1 SGHAT, CDR2 FQNNGV. The CDR3 spans 15 residues. Trimming took 0 bases from V and 6 from J, leaving 15 bases between them. CDR3 coding DNA: TGTGCCAGCAGCTTAGAGGTTGGCAGGGTGGGCGAGCAGTACTTC. It specifies CASSLEVGRVGEQYF.

This clone was seen a handful of times. The chain uses TRBV18 and TRBJ1-6; 9 nucleotides align to TRBD1. Germline CDR1 reads KGHSH; CDR2 reads LQKENI. The length of the CDR3 is 18 residues. J was trimmed by 9 bases and V by 5 bases; bases with no gene match: 17. The CDR3 region has the DNA TGTGCCAGCTCATCCCAATTTCCGGGACAGGGATTGGGTTCACCCCTCCACTTT. Amino acid sequence: CASSSQFPGQGLGSPLHF.

CDR3 sequence: CASSLQRGGSYNEQFF. The CDR3 bases are TGTGCCAGCAGCCTCCAGCGGGGGGGGTCCTACAATGAGCAGTTCTTC. The V and J genes are TRBV9 and TRBJ2-1; 10 bases are shared with TRBD2. The CDR3 totals 16 residues. Germline CDR1 reads SGDLS; CDR2 reads YYNGEE. Trimming at V came to 4 bases and at J to 1 base, leaving 5 bases not matched to a gene. Filled out from reference TRBV9 and TRBJ2-1, the complete variable domain reads DSGVTQTPKHLITATGQRVTLRCSPRSGDLSVYWYQQSLDQGLQFLIQYYNGEERAKGNILERFSAQQFPDLHSELNLSSLELGDSALYFCASSLQRGGSYNEQFFGPGTRLTVL.

The chain combines TRBV6-5 with TRBJ1-5; 8 positions match TRBD1. Per the germline V gene, CDR1 is MNHEY and CDR2 is SVGAGI. This CDR3 comprises 15 residues. The ends lost 5 bases at V and 4 bases at J; junction bases unmatched: 7. DNA for the CDR3: TGTGCCAGCAGTCCACTCGGGACAGGTAATCAGCCCCAGCATTTT. Its protein is CASSPLGTGNQPQHF.

V is TRBV7-7 and J is TRBJ1-1; unclear D gene. CDR3 length: 15 residues. Germline assignment: CDR1 SSHAT and CDR2 FNYEAQ (reference sequence). Trimming took off 5 bases at V and 2 bases at J, with 15 bases between the two ends. The CDR3 DNA reads as TGTGCCAGCAGCCGTTTTGACGGCGTCAACACTGAAGCTTTCTTT. It specifies CASSRFDGVNTEAFF.